A selection of T cell receptor beta chains follows, all from one sample in a study of blood T cell repertoires in COVID-19. Profiled with immunoSEQ multiplex PCR; TCRdb holds only in-frame clones, not every one. The sample has about 22,000 clones, 80% seen once. Specimen: peripheral blood. Receptors originate from a man between 60 and 70 years old with active COVID-19. Both conserved end residues are part of each CDR3. A D gene is named only where the DNA matches it firmly. Only part of the rows carry a size: once, few, many, or a class if the clone is expanded.

TRBV18	TRBD1	few	TRBJ1-1	CASAGTGGVTEAFF	TGTGCCAGCGCCGGGACAGGGGGCGTCACTGAAGCTTTCTTT
TRBV21-1	-	few	TRBJ2-5	CASSNSPAGVGETQYF	TGTGCCAGCAGCAATTCCCCGGCAGGGGTGGGGGAGACCCAGTACTTC
TRBV7-2	TRBD1	few	TRBJ1-4	CASSLLRGPAEKLFF	TGTGCCAGCAGCTTGTTGAGGGGGCCTGCTGAAAAACTGTTTTTT
TRBV19	TRBD1	-	TRBJ2-3	CASSAGTGSTDTQYF	TGTGCCAGTAGTGCCGGGACAGGGAGCACAGATACGCAGTATTTT
TRBV29-1	-	-	TRBJ1-4	CSVAVSGIGEKLFF	TGCAGCGTTGCAGTCTCGGGGATAGGGGAAAAACTGTTTTTT
TRBV5-6	-	-	TRBJ1-2	CASSLKGTGYGGYTF	TGTGCCAGCAGCTTGAAAGGTACAGGGTATGGTGGCTACACCTTC
TRBV19	TRBD2	-	TRBJ2-3	CASSKRGPGGEASGRTDTQYF	TGTGCCAGTAGCAAACGCGGTCCGGGTGGAGAGGCTAGCGGACGCACAGATACGCAGTATTTT
TRBV25-1	TRBD1	-	TRBJ2-7	CASSDSAGQGAYEQYF	TGTGCCAGCAGTGATTCCGCAGGACAGGGGGCTTACGAGCAGTACTTC
TRBV7-8	TRBD1	-	TRBJ2-7	CASSLSDRDLVEQYF	TGTGCCAGCAGCTTGTCGGACAGGGATTTGGTCGAGCAGTACTTC
TRBV19	TRBD1	-	TRBJ2-2	CASSIARDRVITGELFF	TGTGCCAGTAGTATTGCTCGGGACAGGGTTATCACCGGGGAGCTGTTTTTT
TRBV7-9	-	-	TRBJ2-7	CASTASDSQFGFSMEQYF	TGTGCCAGCACTGCCTCGGACAGTCAGTTTGGATTTAGTATGGAGCAGTACTTC
TRBV30	TRBD1	-	TRBJ1-3	CAWRRGQGYTIYF	TGTGCCTGGAGGAGGGGACAGGGCTACACCATATATTTT
TRBV19	TRBD1	-	TRBJ1-1	CASSRSAGGLSTEAFF	TGTGCCAGTAGTAGGTCGGCAGGGGGTCTGAGCACTGAAGCTTTCTTT
TRBV11-1	TRBD1	-	TRBJ2-5	CASSPRRTGDETQYF	TGTGCCAGCAGCCCGCGGAGGACAGGGGACGAGACCCAGTACTTC
TRBV19	-	-	TRBJ2-7	CASSIQASHREQYF	TGTGCCAGTAGTATACAGGCGTCCCACCGTGAGCAGTACTTC
TRBV5-1	TRBD2	-	TRBJ2-3	CASSQTSGSGADTQYF	TGCGCCAGCAGCCAGACTAGCGGGAGTGGCGCAGATACGCAGTATTTT
TRBV5-1	TRBD1	-	TRBJ2-7	CASSVGWGQGAQEQYF	TGCGCCAGCAGCGTGGGTTGGGGACAGGGGGCCCAGGAGCAGTACTTC